This T cell receptor beta chain was observed in a study of blood T cells in healthy people across ages. Then a second PCR, running roughly 7 to 11 cycles, was carried out with a sample-barcoded 5' primer and a J-beta primer mix. From the 5' RACE reads, TCRdb called clonotypes with MiXCR, one entry per CDR3 protein. Of about 930,000 distinct CDR3 sequences detected, under 35% appear once; the ten largest clones hold roughly a tenth. This sample was also put to use in a study of T cells of mothers and their children. That investigation notes: Over 9.5 million TCR beta CDR3 reads were obtained from each mother, and 2.5 million to 3.5 million from each child.

Sequencing was performed on blood. The TCR comes from a woman in her 40s in good health.

Written as DNA, the CDR3 is TGCGCCAGCAGCTTGTTTCGTGGGGGCGGGGGCCTCTACGAGCAGTACTTC. It is translated as CASSLFRGGGGLYEQYF. The chain is built from TRBV5-1 and TRBJ2-7, with a weak D call TRBD2 (7 bases). V gave up 1 base and J gave up 3 bases, with 20 bases separating them. This CDR3 has 17 residues. CDR1 SGHRS and CDR2 YFSETQ come from the germline V gene.